These 14 T cell receptor beta chains were all obtained from the same sample, sequenced in a study of blood T cells in healthy people across ages. For the second PCR, which ran for roughly 7 to 11 cycles, a sample-barcoded 5' primer and a J-beta primer mix were used. From the 5' RACE reads, TCRdb called clonotypes with MiXCR, one entry per CDR3 protein. The sample has 1.5 million to 2 million distinct CDR3 sequences, about 50% seen once. The sample was blood. Receptor source: a woman aged 40-49 years in good health.

This chain joins TRBV20-1 and TRBJ1-2; 8 positions agree with TRBD1. J gave up 0 bases and V 0 bases, and 0 bases lay outside the gene matches. This CDR3 spans 14 amino acids. Germline CDR1 is DFQATT and CDR2 is SNEGSKA (reference sequence). The CDR3 DNA reads TGCAGTGCTAGAGAGACAGGGGCTAACTATGGCTACACCTTC. Translating it yields CSARETGANYGYTF.

This clonotype was detected only a few times. V is TRBV20-1 and J is TRBJ1-5, with D uncertain. The germline V gene encodes CDR1 DFQATT and CDR2 SNEGSKA (reference sequence). The V and J ends lost 6 bases and 0 bases respectively, with 9 bases between them. There are 13 residues in the CDR3. The CDR3 DNA follows: TGCAGTGCCCAGGCCGATAGCAATCAGCCCCAGCATTTT. Translating it yields CSAQADSNQPQHF.

This clonotype was counted a few times. The rearrangement links TRBV4-2 to TRBJ2-5; D tentatively fits TRBD1 or TRBD2 (5 bases each). V was pared by 1 base and J by 4 bases, with 13 bases between. Germline V lookup: CDR1 LGHNA, CDR2 YNFKEQ. The CDR3 contains 15 residues. The CDR3 loop is CASSQGGARGETQYF. The CDR3, as DNA: TGTGCCAGCAGCCAAGGAGGGGCTAGGGGAGAGACCCAGTACTTC.

The rearrangement links TRBV7-2 to TRBJ2-7; 10 bases are a match to TRBD1. The ends lost 5 bases at V and 5 bases at J; junction bases unmatched: 6. This CDR3 has 14 residues. The germline V gene has CDR1 SGHTA and CDR2 FQGNSA. The CDR3 loop is CASSRDRGLHEQYF. The CDR3 bases are TGTGCCAGCAGCAGGGACAGGGGCCTTCACGAGCAGTACTTC.

The chain has TRBV6-5 and TRBJ2-7; tentative D call: TRBD2 (5 bases). Judging by the DNA end, TRBJ2-5 fits better; the J call may be wrong. The CDR3 spans 13 residues. Germline CDR1 MNHEY, CDR2 SVGAGI. CDR3 sequence: CASTRGSWETQYF. As DNA, the CDR3 is TGTGCCAGCACCCGCGGGTCTTGGGAGACCCAGTACTTC.

The chain employs TRBV9 and TRBJ2-3; unclear D gene. This CDR3 spans 15 amino acids. Trimming pared 2 bases from V and 2 bases from J, leaving 12 bases between. In germline, CDR1 is SGDLS, CDR2 YYNGEE. The CDR3 sequence: CASSVRDKYTDTQYF. CDR3 nucleotide sequence: TGTGCCAGCAGCGTTAGAGACAAGTACACAGATACGCAGTATTTT.

The chain joins TRBV20-1 to TRBJ2-7; TRBD1 aligns across 8 bases. The J call may be in error: the DNA end matches TRBJ2-5 better. CDR3 length equals 12 residues. Per germline, CDR1 DFQATT and CDR2 SNEGSKA (reference sequence). This CDR3 is CRAWTGRETQYF. The CDR3 nucleotides read TGCAGGGCATGGACAGGGAGAGAGACCCAGTACTTC.

The J gene is TRBJ2-3, the V gene TRBV3-1; tentative D call: TRBD2 (5 bases). The CDR3 extends over 12 amino acids. The germline gives CDR1 LGHDT, CDR2 YNNKEL (reference sequence). The V and J ends lost 4 bases and 10 bases respectively, with 12 bases between them. CDR3 residues: CASSRTGVAQYF. The CDR3 region has the DNA TGTGCCAGCAGCCGGACTGGGGTTGCGCAGTATTTT.

To note about this clonotype: The junction shows a germline mismatch at one end, possibly a read error. This sequence joins TRBV5-5 and TRBJ2-5, with 9 bases aligning to TRBD2. The CDR3 is made up of 16 amino acids. Germline lookup yields CDR1 SGHKS and CDR2 YYEKEE (reference sequence). Here the CDR3 reads CASSLAVAGVKETQYF. The CDR3 DNA follows: TGTGCCAGCAGTTTGGCCGTAGCGGGGGTGAAAGAGACCCAGTACTTC.

This chain joins TRBV11-2 and TRBJ2-3; the D is unclear. From germline, CDR1 is SGHAT and CDR2 FQNNGV. The CDR3 loop spans 16 amino acids. Between the trimmed V and J ends, which lost 3 bases and 0 bases, there was a span of 13 bases. CDR3 in DNA: TGTGCCAGCAGCTTGGCCACTATACCCAGCACAGATACGCAGTATTTT. Amino acids: CASSLATIPSTDTQYF.

The chain employs TRBV10-2 and TRBJ2-3; D uncertain. V was cut by 7 bases and J by 0 bases, with 11 bases left in between. Germline CDR1 reads WSHSY; CDR2 reads SAAADI. This CDR3 is built from 14 residues. The CDR3 coding sequence is TGCGCCAGCAAGGCGCTCATGAGCACAGATACGCAGTATTTT. This sequence encodes CASKALMSTDTQYF.

The chain recombines TRBV4-3 with TRBJ1-2; 10 nucleotides match TRBD1. V lost 0 bases to trimming and J lost 13 bases; unmatched junction nucleotides: 5. CDR1 and CDR2 (germline): LGHNA, YSLEER. The CDR3 runs 13 residues. The CDR3 protein is CASSQDLDRGFTF. CDR3 in DNA: TGCGCCAGCAGCCAAGATCTGGACAGGGGGTTCACCTTC.

This chain uses TRBV6-2 or TRBV6-3 with TRBJ2-1, with no clear D. The CDR3 totals 19 residues. Between the trimmed V and J ends, which lost 2 bases and 0 bases, there was a span of 20 bases. The germline gives CDR1 MNHEY, CDR2 SVGEGT. CDR3 nucleotides: TGTGCCAGCAGTTACACCATAAGGAGAACTCCTAGCTCCTACAATGAGCAGTTCTTC. As protein: CASSYTIRRTPSSYNEQFF.

This clonotype has just one count. This chain links TRBV5-6 with TRBJ2-4; no definite D call. Matching the DNA end better, TRBJ2-7 makes the J call doubtful. Germline-derived CDR1 and CDR2 are SGHDT and YYEEEE. CDR3 length equals 12 residues. The CDR3 region is CASSFDGCEQYF. The CDR3 region has the DNA TGTGCCAGCAGCTTCGACGGATGCGAGCAGTACTTC.